What follows are 24 T cell receptor beta chains derived from one specimen sequenced in a study of Ad26.COV2.S vaccination and SARS-CoV-2 variants. Generated by immunoSEQ multiplex PCR, the TCRdb table keeps only in-frame clones and is missing some. The sample includes about 98,000 clones, around 82% seen only once; the top ten take 17%. This material consisted of peripheral blood, taken after recovery from COVID-19. All receptors derive from a human donor who had recovered from COVID-19.

The chain couples TRBV6-1 to TRBJ2-7; D is unresolved. The V end lost 2 bases, the J end lost 2 bases, and 13 bases lay between the germline ends. The CDR3 has 15 residues. Germline CDR1 reads MNHNS; CDR2 reads SASEGT. The CDR3 nucleotides read TGTGCCAGCAGTGAATTCGGGTACGGACCCTACGAGCAGTACTTC. Protein sequence: CASSEFGYGPYEQYF.

This chain connects TRBV7-3 to TRBJ2-2; D gene unclear. This CDR3 is built from 14 residues. Per the germline V gene, CDR1 is SGHTA and CDR2 is FQGTGA. Trimming took off 5 bases at V and 2 bases at J, with 9 bases between the two ends. As DNA, the CDR3 is TGTGCCAGCAGCCAACTGGGAAACACCGGGGAGCTGTTTTTT. Translating it yields CASSQLGNTGELFF.

This clone was seen once. The chain links TRBV11-2 to TRBJ2-7; TRBD1 is a possible D gene (6 bases). This CDR3 is 14 amino acids long. Germline assignment: CDR1 SGHAT and CDR2 FQNNGV. V lost 1 base and J lost 5, with 12 bases in between. The CDR3 loop is CASSLGTGKNEQYF. The DNA for the CDR3 is TGTGCCAGCAGCTTAGGTACAGGGAAAAACGAGCAGTACTTC.

This chain joins TRBV18 and TRBJ2-1; TRBD2 agrees at 8 bases. J lost 4 bases, V lost 4 bases, and 12 bases had no gene match. CDR1 is KGHSH, CDR2 LQKENI, per germline. The CDR3 runs to 17 residues. CDR3 sequence: CASSLMLAGNDYNEQFF. In DNA form, the CDR3 reads TGTGCCAGCTCACTGATGTTAGCGGGAAACGATTACAATGAGCAGTTCTTC.

V usage is TRBV19 and J usage is TRBJ1-1; tentative D call: TRBD1 (5 bases). Trimming stripped 6 bases from V and 1 base from J, with 9 bases between. There are 13 residues in the CDR3. Germline V lookup: CDR1 LNHDA, CDR2 SQIVND (reference sequence). The chain's CDR3 is CASSLRGNTEAFF. DNA for the CDR3: TGTGCCAGTAGCCTTAGGGGGAACACTGAAGCTTTCTTT.

The V call is TRBV30, the J call TRBJ1-1, with D perhaps TRBD1 (6 bases). The CDR3 spans 14 residues. V lost 0 bases to trimming and J lost 5 bases, with 13 bases between them. Germline-derived CDR1 and CDR2 are GTSNPN and SVGIG (reference sequence). The CDR3 here is CAWSVEAGVTEAFF. For the CDR3, the DNA is TGTGCCTGGAGTGTAGAGGCAGGGGTTACTGAAGCTTTCTTT.

The genes are TRBV19 and TRBJ2-1; no reliable D call. The length of the CDR3 is 11 residues. Germline V gene data show CDR1 as LNHDA and CDR2 as SQIVND (reference sequence). The V end lost 4 bases, the J end lost 10 bases, and 8 bases lay between the germline ends. CDR3 DNA sequence: TGTGCCAGTAGTACTGTGGACGAGCAGTTCTTC. This sequence encodes CASSTVDEQFF.

The V and J genes are TRBV11-2 and TRBJ2-3; TRBD2 matches at 8 bases. Per germline, CDR1 SGHAT and CDR2 FQNNGV. The CDR3 spans 16 residues. Germline trimming cut 1 base from V and 1 base from J; bases unmatched to any gene: 4. The CDR3 spells CASSLAPGLGTDTQYF. DNA of the CDR3: TGTGCCAGCAGCTTAGCGCCGGGACTAGGCACAGATACGCAGTATTTT.

This clone has just one count. V usage is TRBV6-6 and J usage is TRBJ1-2, with TRBD1 identical over 8 bases. The V and J ends lost 4 bases and 6 bases, in that order; junction bases with no gene match: 7. The V gene's germline CDR1 is MNHNY and CDR2 SVGAGI (reference sequence). There are 14 residues in the CDR3. The CDR3 sequence: CASSSAGTGDGYTF. CDR3 DNA: TGTGCCAGCAGTTCCGCCGGGACAGGTGATGGCTACACCTTC.

The rearrangement uses TRBV18 and TRBJ1-5; tentative D call: TRBD1 (6 bases). Per the germline V gene, CDR1 is KGHSH and CDR2 is LQKENI. The V gene lost 3 bases and the J gene lost 3 bases, with 15 bases spanning the gap. The CDR3 is 16 residues long. The DNA for the CDR3 is TGTGCCAGCTCACCCGCCCCCGGACAGCTCAATCAGCCCCAGCATTTT. It specifies CASSPAPGQLNQPQHF.

The V gene is TRBV7-2, the J gene TRBJ1-4; 8 bases map to TRBD1. CDR3 length: 13 amino acids. Germline V gene data show CDR1 as SGHTA and CDR2 as FQGNSA. V trimming: 5 bases; J trimming: 8 bases; junction bases outside the gene matches: 4. The CDR3 here is CASSARDREKLFF. The CDR3 DNA reads TGTGCCAGCAGCGCACGGGACAGGGAAAAACTGTTTTTT.

The chain couples TRBV4-3 to TRBJ2-5; the match to TRBD2 covers 12 bases. There are 18 residues in the CDR3. The germline CDR1 and CDR2 sequences are LGHNA and YSLEER. Germline trimming cut 0 bases from V and 5 bases from J; bases unmatched to any gene: 10. CDR3 sequence: CASSQDLASGGAWETQYF. The CDR3 DNA reads as TGCGCCAGCAGCCAAGATTTAGCTAGCGGGGGGGCCTGGGAGACCCAGTACTTC.

V usage is TRBV19 and J usage is TRBJ1-1; tentatively, D is TRBD1 (5 bases). The CDR3 consists of 16 residues. Trimming took off 5 bases at V and 0 bases at J, with 16 bases between the two ends. Germline V gene data show CDR1 as LNHDA and CDR2 as SQIVND (reference sequence). CDR3 protein: CASSVMGGVLNTEAFF. CDR3 DNA sequence: TGTGCCAGTAGTGTAATGGGGGGGGTATTGAACACTGAAGCTTTCTTT.

DNA of the CDR3: TGCGCCAGCAGCCTGATCTTGAACTCCAACTATGGCTACACCTTC. Its translation is CASSLILNSNYGYTF. This chain links TRBV5-1 with TRBJ1-2; unclear D gene. The CDR3 is made up of 15 amino acids. V dropped 4 bases and J dropped 2 bases, with 15 bases sitting between them. The germline V gene encodes CDR1 SGHRS and CDR2 YFSETQ.

J is TRBJ2-1 and V is TRBV11-2, with a possible D match to TRBD1 (7 bases). The CDR3 is made up of 14 amino acids. Germline V gene sequence: CDR1 SGHAT, CDR2 FQNNGV. V was trimmed by 4 bases and J by 9 bases, leaving 16 bases between them. The DNA of the CDR3 is TGTGCCAGCAGCTCACAGGGGCCGCGGGGTGAGCAGTTCTTC. Protein sequence: CASSSQGPRGEQFF.

This clone has more than one count but fewer than ten. The chain is built from TRBV27 and TRBJ1-1; D unresolved. Trimming removed 6 bases from V and 2 bases from J, with 10 bases in between. Germline CDR1 and CDR2: MNHEY and SMNVEV (reference sequence). The length of the CDR3 is 13 residues. The CDR3 spells CASSARYNTEAFF. The DNA for the CDR3 is TGTGCCAGCAGCGCCAGATACAACACTGAAGCTTTCTTT.

J is TRBJ1-2 and V is TRBV7-2; D uncertain. Germline CDR1 and CDR2: SGHTA and FQGNSA. This CDR3 spans 14 amino acids. The V end lost 5 bases, the J end lost 2 bases, and 12 bases lay between the germline ends. The CDR3 protein is CASSAIGVNYGYTF. In DNA form, the CDR3 reads TGTGCCAGCAGCGCAATCGGGGTCAACTATGGCTACACCTTC.

There are a few counts of this clone. The rearrangement links TRBV7-6 to TRBJ2-2, with D perhaps matching TRBD1 or TRBD2 (5 bases each). CDR1 SGHVS and CDR2 FNYEAQ come from the germline V gene. This CDR3 has 17 residues. With 6 bases removed from V and 0 bases from J, the gap between germline ends came to 17 bases. CDR3 coding DNA: TGTGCCAGCAGACTTTCTCCAGGGACGACGAACACCGGGGAGCTGTTTTTT. It encodes CASRLSPGTTNTGELFF.

The chain combines TRBV2 with TRBJ1-4; D is undetermined. The germline CDR1 and CDR2 sequences are SNHLY and FYNNEI. V lost 6 bases and J lost 0, with 2 bases in between. The length of the CDR3 is 12 residues. The CDR3 is CASRPTNEKLFF. CDR3 nucleotide sequence: TGTGCCAGCAGACCAACTAATGAAAAACTGTTTTTT.

This clone showed up just a few times. The V call is TRBV28, the J call TRBJ2-1, with D possibly being TRBD1 or TRBD2 (6 bases each). The length of the CDR3 is 16 residues. Trimming pared 4 bases from V and 4 bases from J, leaving 17 bases between. Germline V gene sequence: CDR1 MDHEN, CDR2 SYDVKM. The DNA for the CDR3 is TGTGCCAGCAGTTCCGGACAGACCCTAGCGTACAATGAGCAGTTCTTC. Translation gives CASSSGQTLAYNEQFF.

This sequence joins TRBV30 and TRBJ1-5; 10 bases fit TRBD1. Trimming took 4 bases from V and 4 from J; bases not matched to a gene: 4. The germline V gene encodes CDR1 GTSNPN and CDR2 SVGIG (reference sequence). The CDR3 covers 14 residues. CDR3 amino acids: CAWTGQGRNQPQHF. CDR3 DNA sequence: TGTGCCTGGACGGGACAGGGGCGGAATCAGCCCCAGCATTTT.

V usage is TRBV30 and J usage is TRBJ1-1; 7 positions match TRBD1. CDR1 and CDR2 (germline): GTSNPN, SVGIG (reference sequence). The CDR3 loop spans 16 amino acids. With 4 bases clipped from V and 1 base from J, the junction kept 12 bases outside the gene matches. Written as DNA, the CDR3 is TGTGCCTGGACTGCCACCGGGACAGAGCCGAACACTGAAGCTTTCTTT. Protein sequence: CAWTATGTEPNTEAFF.

The gene calls are TRBV6-2 or TRBV6-3 and TRBJ2-7; D not resolved. CDR3 length: 13 residues. Trimming removed 2 bases at V and 3 bases at J, with 8 bases between. Germline loops: CDR1 MNHEY, CDR2 SVGEGT. CDR3 sequence: CASSYDRVYEQYF. The CDR3 nucleotides are TGTGCCAGCAGTTACGATCGGGTCTACGAGCAGTACTTC.

The chain is built from TRBV7-3 and TRBJ1-1; D unresolved. CDR3 length: 13 residues. V lost 3 bases and J lost 1, with 6 bases in between. Germline values: CDR1 SGHTA, CDR2 FQGTGA. The DNA for the CDR3 is TGTGCCAGCAGCTTCGCCCCGAACACTGAAGCTTTCTTT. This gives the protein CASSFAPNTEAFF.